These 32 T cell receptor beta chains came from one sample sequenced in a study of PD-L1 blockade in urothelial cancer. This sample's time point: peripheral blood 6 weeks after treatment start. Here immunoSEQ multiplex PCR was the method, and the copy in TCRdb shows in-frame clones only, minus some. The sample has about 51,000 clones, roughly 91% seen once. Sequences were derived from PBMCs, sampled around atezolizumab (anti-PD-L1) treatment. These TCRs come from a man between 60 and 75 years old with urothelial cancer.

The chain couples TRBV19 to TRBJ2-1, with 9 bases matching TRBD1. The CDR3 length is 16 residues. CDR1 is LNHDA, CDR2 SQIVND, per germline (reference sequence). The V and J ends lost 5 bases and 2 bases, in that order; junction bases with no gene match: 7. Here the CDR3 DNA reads TGTGCCAGTAGTCCACGGGACAGGGTGACCTACAATGAGCAGTTCTTC. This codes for CASSPRDRVTYNEQFF. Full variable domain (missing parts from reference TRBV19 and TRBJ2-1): DGGITQSPKYLFRKEGQNVTLSCEQNLNHDAMYWYRQDPGQGLRLIYYSQIVNDFQKGDIAEGYSVSREKKESFPLTVTSAQKNPTAFYLCASSPRDRVTYNEQFFGPGTRLTVL.

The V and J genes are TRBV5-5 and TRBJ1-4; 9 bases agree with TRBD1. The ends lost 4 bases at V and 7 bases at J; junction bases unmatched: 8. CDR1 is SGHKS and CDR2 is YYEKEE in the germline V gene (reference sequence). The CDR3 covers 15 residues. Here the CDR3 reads CASSQGTGIIEKLFF. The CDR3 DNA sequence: TGTGCCAGCAGCCAAGGGACAGGGATTATTGAAAAACTGTTTTTT.

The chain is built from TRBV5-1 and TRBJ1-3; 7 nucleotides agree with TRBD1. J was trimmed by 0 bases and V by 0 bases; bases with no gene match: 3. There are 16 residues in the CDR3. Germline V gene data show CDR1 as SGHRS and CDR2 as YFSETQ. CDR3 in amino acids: CASSLEGQLSGNTIYF. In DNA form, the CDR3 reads TGCGCCAGCAGCTTGGAGGGACAGCTCTCTGGAAACACCATATATTTT.

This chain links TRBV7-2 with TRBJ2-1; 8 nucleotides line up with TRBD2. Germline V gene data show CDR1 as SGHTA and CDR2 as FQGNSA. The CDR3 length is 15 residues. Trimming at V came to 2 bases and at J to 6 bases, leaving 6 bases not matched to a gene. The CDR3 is CASSLTGGPFNEQFF. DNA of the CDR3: TGTGCCAGCAGCTTAACGGGAGGGCCATTCAATGAGCAGTTCTTC.

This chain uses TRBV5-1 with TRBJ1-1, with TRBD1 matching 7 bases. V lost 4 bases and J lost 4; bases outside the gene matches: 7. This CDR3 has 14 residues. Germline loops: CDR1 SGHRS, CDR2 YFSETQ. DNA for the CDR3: TGCGCCAGCAGCCAAGACAGGGTTCTCACTGAAGCTTTCTTT. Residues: CASSQDRVLTEAFF.

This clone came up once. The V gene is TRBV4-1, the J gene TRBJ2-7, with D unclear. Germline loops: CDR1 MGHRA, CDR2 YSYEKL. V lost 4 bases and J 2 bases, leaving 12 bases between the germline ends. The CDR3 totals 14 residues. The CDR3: CASSPFGGTYEQYF. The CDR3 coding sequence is TGCGCCAGCAGCCCTTTCGGCGGAACCTACGAGCAGTACTTC.

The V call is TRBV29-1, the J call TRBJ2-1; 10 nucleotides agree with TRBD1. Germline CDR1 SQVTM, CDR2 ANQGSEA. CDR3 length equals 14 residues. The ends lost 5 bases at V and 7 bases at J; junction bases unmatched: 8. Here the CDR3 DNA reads TGCAGCGTTTCCAGGACAGGGGGGTCGAATGAGCAGTTCTTC. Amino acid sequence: CSVSRTGGSNEQFF.

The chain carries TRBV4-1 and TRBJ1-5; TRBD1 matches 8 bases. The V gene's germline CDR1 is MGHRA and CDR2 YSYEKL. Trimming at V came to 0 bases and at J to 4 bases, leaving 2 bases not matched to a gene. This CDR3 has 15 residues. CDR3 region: CASSQDWTGNQPQHF. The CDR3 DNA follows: TGCGCCAGCAGCCAAGATTGGACAGGGAATCAGCCCCAGCATTTT.

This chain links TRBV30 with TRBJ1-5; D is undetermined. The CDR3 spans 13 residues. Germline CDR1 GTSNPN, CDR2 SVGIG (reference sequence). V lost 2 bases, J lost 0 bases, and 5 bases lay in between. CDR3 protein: CAWSLLSNQPQHF. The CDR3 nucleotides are TGTGCCTGGAGTCTTCTTAGCAATCAGCCCCAGCATTTT.

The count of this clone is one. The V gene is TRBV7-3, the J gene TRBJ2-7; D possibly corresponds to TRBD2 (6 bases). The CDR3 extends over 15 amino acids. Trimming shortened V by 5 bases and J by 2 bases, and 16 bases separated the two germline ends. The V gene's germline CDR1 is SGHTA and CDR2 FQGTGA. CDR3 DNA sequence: TGTGCCAGCAGCCCAGCCGGGACTTATACCTACGAGCAGTACTTC. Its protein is CASSPAGTYTYEQYF.

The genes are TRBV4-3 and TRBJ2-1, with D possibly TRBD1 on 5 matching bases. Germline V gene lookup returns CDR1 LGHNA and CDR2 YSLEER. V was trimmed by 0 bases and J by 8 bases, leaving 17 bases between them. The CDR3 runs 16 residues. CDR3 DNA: TGCGCCAGCAGCCAAGATCTGACAGAGGTTCGCCATGAGCAGTTCTTC. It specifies CASSQDLTEVRHEQFF.

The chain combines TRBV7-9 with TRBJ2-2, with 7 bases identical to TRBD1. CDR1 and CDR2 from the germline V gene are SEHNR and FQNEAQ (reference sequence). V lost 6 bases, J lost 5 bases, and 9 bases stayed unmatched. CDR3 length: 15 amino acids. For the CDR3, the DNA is TGTGCCAGCAGATTAATGGGCAGGGGGACCGGGGAGCTGTTTTTT. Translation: CASRLMGRGTGELFF.

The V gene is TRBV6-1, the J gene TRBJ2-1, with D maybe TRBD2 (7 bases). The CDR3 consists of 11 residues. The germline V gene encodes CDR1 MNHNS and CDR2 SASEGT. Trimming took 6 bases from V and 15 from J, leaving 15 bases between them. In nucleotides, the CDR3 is TGTGCCAGCAGCCCGGACAGCGGGGCGTTCTTC. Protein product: CASSPDSGAFF.

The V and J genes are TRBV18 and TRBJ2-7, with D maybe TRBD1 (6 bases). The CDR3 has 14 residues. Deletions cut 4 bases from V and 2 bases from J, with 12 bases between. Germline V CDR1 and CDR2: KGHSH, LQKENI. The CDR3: CASSLRDTAYEQYF. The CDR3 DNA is TGTGCCAGCTCACTCCGGGACACCGCCTACGAGCAGTACTTC.

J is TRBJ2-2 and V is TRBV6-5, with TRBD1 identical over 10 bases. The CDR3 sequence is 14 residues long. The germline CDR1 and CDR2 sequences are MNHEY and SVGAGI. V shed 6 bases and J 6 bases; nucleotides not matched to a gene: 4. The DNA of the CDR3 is TGTGCCAGCAGCGACAGGGGGCGGGCCGGGGAGCTGTTTTTT. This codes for CASSDRGRAGELFF.

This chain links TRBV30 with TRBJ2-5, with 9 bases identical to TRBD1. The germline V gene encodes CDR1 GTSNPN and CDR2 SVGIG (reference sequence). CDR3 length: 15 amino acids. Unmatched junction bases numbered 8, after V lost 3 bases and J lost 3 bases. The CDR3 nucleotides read TGTGCCTGGAGGGCAATGGGACAGGGAAAAGAGACCCAGTACTTC. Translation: CAWRAMGQGKETQYF.

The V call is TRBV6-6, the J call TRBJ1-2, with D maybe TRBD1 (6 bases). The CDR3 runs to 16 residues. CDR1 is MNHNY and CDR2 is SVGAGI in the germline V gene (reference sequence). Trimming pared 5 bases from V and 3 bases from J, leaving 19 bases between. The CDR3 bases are TGTGCCAGCAGTATTCTGGGACACCGCTATGACTATGGCTACACCTTC. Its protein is CASSILGHRYDYGYTF.

The CDR3 DNA reads TGTGCCAGCAGCGATGTCGGGTATGAGCAGTTCTTC. It specifies CASSDVGYEQFF. V and J are TRBV7-3 and TRBJ2-1; no clear D gene. There are 12 residues in the CDR3. Trimming cost V 5 bases and J 8 bases, with 10 bases left between them. The germline gives CDR1 SGHTA, CDR2 FQGTGA.

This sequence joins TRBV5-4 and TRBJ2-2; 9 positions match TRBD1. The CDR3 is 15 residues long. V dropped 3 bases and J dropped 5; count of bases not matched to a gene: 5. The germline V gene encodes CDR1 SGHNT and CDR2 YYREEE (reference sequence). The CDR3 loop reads CASSSQGARTGELFF. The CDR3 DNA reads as TGTGCCAGCAGCTCACAGGGGGCGCGGACCGGGGAGCTGTTTTTT.

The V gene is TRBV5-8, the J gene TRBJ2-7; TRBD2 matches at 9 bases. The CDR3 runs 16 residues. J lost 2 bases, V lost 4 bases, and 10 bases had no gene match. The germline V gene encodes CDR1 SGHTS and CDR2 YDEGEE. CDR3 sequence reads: CASSRRGGNDAYEQYF. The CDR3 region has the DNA TGTGCCAGCAGCCGGCGGGGGGGCAACGATGCCTACGAGCAGTACTTC.

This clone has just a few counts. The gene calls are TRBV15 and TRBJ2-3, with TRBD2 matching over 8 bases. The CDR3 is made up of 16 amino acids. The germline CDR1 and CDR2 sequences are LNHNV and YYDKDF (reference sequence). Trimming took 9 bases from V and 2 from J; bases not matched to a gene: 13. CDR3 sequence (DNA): TGTGCCACAAAGACCGGTATGCGGGGGGACACAGATACGCAGTATTTT. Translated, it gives CATKTGMRGDTDTQYF. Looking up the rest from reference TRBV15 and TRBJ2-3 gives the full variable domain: DAMVIQNPRYQVTQFGKPVTLSCSQTLNHNVMYWYQQKSSQAPKLLFHYYDKDFNNEADTPDNFQSRRPNTSFCFLDIRSPGLGDTAMYLCATKTGMRGDTDTQYFGPGTRLTVL.

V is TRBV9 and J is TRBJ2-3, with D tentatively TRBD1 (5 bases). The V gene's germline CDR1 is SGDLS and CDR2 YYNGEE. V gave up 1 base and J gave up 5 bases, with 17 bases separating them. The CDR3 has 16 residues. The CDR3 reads CASSVTDILIGDTQYF. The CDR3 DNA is TGTGCCAGCAGCGTAACGGACATTCTTATTGGAGATACGCAGTATTTT.

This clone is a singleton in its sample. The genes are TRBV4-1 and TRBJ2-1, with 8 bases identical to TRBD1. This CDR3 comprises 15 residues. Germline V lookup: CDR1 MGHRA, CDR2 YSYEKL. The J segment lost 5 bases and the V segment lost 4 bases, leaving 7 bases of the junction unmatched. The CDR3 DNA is TGCGCCAGCAGCCTCGACAGGGGCTTAAACAATGAGCAGTTCTTC. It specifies CASSLDRGLNNEQFF.

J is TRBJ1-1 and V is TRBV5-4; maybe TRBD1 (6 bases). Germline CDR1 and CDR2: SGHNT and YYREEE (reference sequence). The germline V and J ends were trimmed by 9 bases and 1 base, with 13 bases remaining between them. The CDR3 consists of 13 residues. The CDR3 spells CATRQEANTEAFF. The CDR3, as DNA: TGTGCCACCCGACAGGAAGCGAACACTGAAGCTTTCTTT.

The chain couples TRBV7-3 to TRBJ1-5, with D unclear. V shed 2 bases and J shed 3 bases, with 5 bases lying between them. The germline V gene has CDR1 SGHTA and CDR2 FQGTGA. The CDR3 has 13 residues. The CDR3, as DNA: TGTGCCAGCAGCTTAGGGCCCAATCAGCCCCAGCATTTT. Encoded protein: CASSLGPNQPQHF.

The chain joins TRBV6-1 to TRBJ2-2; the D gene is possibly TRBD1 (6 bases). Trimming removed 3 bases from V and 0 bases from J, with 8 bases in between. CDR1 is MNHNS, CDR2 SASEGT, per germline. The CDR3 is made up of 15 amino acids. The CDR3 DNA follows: TGTGCCAGCAGTGAGCACAGGGCGAACACCGGGGAGCTGTTTTTT. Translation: CASSEHRANTGELFF.

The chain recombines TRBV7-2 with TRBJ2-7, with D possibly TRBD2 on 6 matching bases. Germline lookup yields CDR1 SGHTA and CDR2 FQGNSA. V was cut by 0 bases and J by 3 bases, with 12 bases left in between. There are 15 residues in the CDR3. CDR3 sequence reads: CASSLAWGVNYEQYF. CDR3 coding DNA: TGTGCCAGCAGCTTAGCGTGGGGGGTAAACTACGAGCAGTACTTC.

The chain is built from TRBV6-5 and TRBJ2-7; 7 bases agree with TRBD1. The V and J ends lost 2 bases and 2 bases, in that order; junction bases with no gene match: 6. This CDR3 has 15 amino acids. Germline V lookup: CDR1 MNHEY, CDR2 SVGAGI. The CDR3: CASSYGLTGAYEQYF. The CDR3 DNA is TGTGCCAGCAGTTACGGGTTAACAGGGGCCTACGAGCAGTACTTC.

The CDR3: CASSLGGGRGGFGANVLTF. In nucleotides, the CDR3 is TGTGCCAGCAGCTTAGGGGGGGGCAGGGGAGGTTTTGGGGCCAACGTCCTGACTTTC. The rearrangement links TRBV7-2 to TRBJ2-6; TRBD2 is a possible D gene (7 bases). V was pared by 1 base and J by 3 bases, with 19 bases between. The CDR3 is made up of 19 amino acids. CDR1 is SGHTA and CDR2 is FQGNSA in the germline V gene.

CDR3 residues: CSVVRSSGMNTEAFF. Written as DNA, the CDR3 is TGCAGCGTTGTGCGGAGCTCGGGGATGAACACTGAAGCTTTCTTT. V usage is TRBV29-1 and J usage is TRBJ1-1, with no clear D. The V gene lost 4 bases and the J gene lost 0 bases, with 15 bases spanning the gap. The CDR3 has 15 residues. The V gene's germline CDR1 is SQVTM and CDR2 ANQGSEA.

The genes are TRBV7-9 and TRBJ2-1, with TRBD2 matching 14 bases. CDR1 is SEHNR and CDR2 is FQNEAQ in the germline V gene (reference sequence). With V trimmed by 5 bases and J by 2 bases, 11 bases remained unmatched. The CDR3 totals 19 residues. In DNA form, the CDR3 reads TGTGCCAGCAGCACCGGACTAGCGGGAGGTTTAAGCGCCTACAATGAGCAGTTCTTC. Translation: CASSTGLAGGLSAYNEQFF.

The CDR3 DNA follows: TGTGCCAGCGTCAGACTAGCGGGAGGAACTAGCACAGATACGCAGTATTTT. Protein product: CASVRLAGGTSTDTQYF. This chain links TRBV28 with TRBJ2-3, with 13 bases fitting TRBD2. CDR1 MDHEN and CDR2 SYDVKM come from the germline V gene. The trim removed 8 bases at V and 0 bases at J, leaving 8 bases unmatched. This CDR3 is built from 17 residues.